The T cell receptor (beta chain) under discussion was sequenced for a study of Ad26.COV2.S vaccination and SARS-CoV-2 variants. Study observations and caveats: Researchers reported similar non-spike TCR breadth in vaccine and placebo recipients.

Method: immunoSEQ multiplex PCR; TCRdb's copy keeps in-frame clones and lacks some. The sample has about 430,000 clones, more than 80% seen once; the top ten hold less than 15%. The CDR3 is made up of 13 amino acids. Germline CDR1 is KGHSH and CDR2 is LQKENI. V lost 6 bases and J 6 bases, leaving 14 bases between the germline ends. The treatment denotes: some 19 received Ad26.COV2.S at low or high dose, single or two shots; five or six received placebo; per-sample allocation not given. Sample collection was performed on day 63 after the first vaccine or placebo injection. At a Boston site, the person donating was an adult of 18-55 years. As for this clone: Its antigen is undetermined.

The sequence was obtained from a person between 18 and 65 years old who received the Ad26.COV2.S COVID-19 vaccine or a placebo. The chain couples TRBV18 to TRBJ1-2; unclear D gene. This sample comprised peripheral blood, obtained in a trial of Ad26.COV2.S vaccine versus placebo. The CDR3 region is CASSPRDTDGYTF. The CDR3 DNA sequence: TGTGCCAGCTCGCCCCGAGACACCGATGGCTACACCTTC.